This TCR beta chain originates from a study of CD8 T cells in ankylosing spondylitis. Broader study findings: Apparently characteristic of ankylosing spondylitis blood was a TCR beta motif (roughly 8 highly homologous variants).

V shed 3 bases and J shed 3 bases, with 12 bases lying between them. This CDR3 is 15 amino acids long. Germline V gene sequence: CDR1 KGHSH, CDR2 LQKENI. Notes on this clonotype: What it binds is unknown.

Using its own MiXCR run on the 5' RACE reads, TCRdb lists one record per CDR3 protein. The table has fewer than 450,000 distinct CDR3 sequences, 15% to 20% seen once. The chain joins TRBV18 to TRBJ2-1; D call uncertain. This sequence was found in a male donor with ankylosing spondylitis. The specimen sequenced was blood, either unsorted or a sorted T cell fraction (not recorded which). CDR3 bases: TGTGCCAGCTCACCCCGTTATGAGGTCTACAATGAGCAGTTCTTC. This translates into CASSPRYEVYNEQFF.